The 18 T cell receptor beta chains below all came from one sample that was sequenced in a study of shared clonotypes between healthy human individuals. Naive CD8 cells were CD45RO-negative, positively selected for CCR7, excluding terminally differentiated effector memory CD45RA+ cells. Some clones are missing from TCRdb's copy, which holds only in-frame ones; the method was immunoSEQ multiplex PCR. The table records about 2.1 million clones, 93% of them present only once. The sample comprised naive CD8+ T cells from PBMCs. The receptors were gathered from a man aged 18 to 30 in good health. Some clones in this sample may be carry-over from other donors' samples.

The chain uses TRBV7-3 and TRBJ1-1; D not resolved. The germline V gene encodes CDR1 SGHTA and CDR2 FQGTGA. Trimming pared 5 bases from V and 0 bases from J, leaving 7 bases between. The CDR3 consists of 13 residues. DNA of the CDR3: TGTGCCAGCAGCATTAATCTGAACACTGAAGCTTTCTTT. This codes for CASSINLNTEAFF.

Regarding this clone: Other DNA sequences in this sample translate to the same CDR3. The chain links TRBV19 to TRBJ2-7; 8 bases agree with TRBD1. After removal of 5 bases from V and 4 bases from J, the junction contained 7 bases not matched to a gene. CDR1 and CDR2 from the germline V gene are LNHDA and SQIVND (reference sequence). The CDR3 is 14 amino acids. The CDR3 is CASSFGQGSYEQYF. CDR3 sequence (DNA): TGTGCCAGTAGTTTCGGACAGGGTTCATACGAGCAGTACTTC. The full variable domain, with the rest looked up from reference TRBV19 and TRBJ2-7, is DGGITQSPKYLFRKEGQNVTLSCEQNLNHDAMYWYRQDPGQGLRLIYYSQIVNDFQKGDIAEGYSVSREKKESFPLTVTSAQKNPTAFYLCASSFGQGSYEQYFGPGTRLTVT.

CDR3 region: CASSMGLAGIGDTQYF. CDR3 DNA sequence: TGTGCCAGTAGTATGGGACTAGCGGGCATCGGAGATACGCAGTATTTT. The J gene is TRBJ2-3, the V gene TRBV19, with 12 bases lining up with TRBD2. Germline V gene data show CDR1 as LNHDA and CDR2 as SQIVND (reference sequence). The CDR3 covers 16 residues. J was trimmed by 5 bases and V by 3 bases; bases with no gene match: 6.

The chain links TRBV7-9 to TRBJ2-1; D is perhaps TRBD2 (5 bases). V dropped 5 bases and J dropped 3 bases, with 17 bases sitting between them. CDR1 and CDR2 from the germline V gene are SEHNR and FQNEAQ (reference sequence). The CDR3 is 16 amino acids. The CDR3 is CASSGSEVDDYNEQFF. DNA of the CDR3: TGTGCCAGCAGCGGTAGCGAGGTGGATGACTACAATGAGCAGTTCTTC.

This chain joins TRBV11-2 and TRBJ2-5; TRBD2 agrees at 11 bases. In germline, CDR1 is SGHAT, CDR2 FQNNGV. This CDR3 is built from 16 residues. The trim removed 4 bases at V and 4 bases at J, leaving 8 bases unmatched. CDR3 amino acids: CASSSGLAGRRETQYF. Written as DNA, the CDR3 is TGTGCCAGCAGCTCCGGACTAGCGGGTCGGCGAGAGACCCAGTACTTC.

This clone has a single count. The chain recombines TRBV7-9 with TRBJ2-7; D possibly corresponds to TRBD2 (6 bases). Per germline, CDR1 SEHNR and CDR2 FQNEAQ (reference sequence). V shed 5 bases and J shed 0 bases, with 11 bases lying between them. The CDR3 covers 14 residues. CDR3: CASSPRLDSYEQYF. DNA for the CDR3: TGTGCCAGCAGCCCCCGACTAGACTCCTACGAGCAGTACTTC.

V usage is TRBV13 and J usage is TRBJ2-7; 14 bases map to TRBD2. The V gene end was trimmed by 4 bases and the J gene end by 4 bases; junction bases not matched to a gene: 9. The length of the CDR3 is 17 residues. Germline V gene sequence: CDR1 PRHDT, CDR2 FYEKMQ (reference sequence). The CDR3 reads CASSSRGRLAGGYEQYF. The CDR3 coding sequence is TGTGCCAGCAGCTCCAGGGGAAGACTAGCGGGAGGGTACGAGCAGTACTTC.

This chain joins TRBV25-1 and TRBJ1-2; 7 nucleotides align to TRBD1. The CDR3 is 18 amino acids. J lost 3 bases, V lost 3 bases, and 16 bases had no gene match. CDR1 and CDR2 from the germline V gene are MGHDK and SYGVNS. CDR3 bases: TGTGCCAGCAGTGATTGGGTACCAGGGGGACACCATGACTATGGCTACACCTTC. Translated, it gives CASSDWVPGGHHDYGYTF.

The V call is TRBV11-2, the J call TRBJ2-3; the D gene is possibly TRBD2 (5 bases). The CDR3 is made up of 16 amino acids. Germline values: CDR1 SGHAT, CDR2 FQNNGV. Trimming removed 2 bases at V and 4 bases at J, with 16 bases between. CDR3 region: CASSLIAASLADTQYF. The CDR3 DNA follows: TGTGCCAGCAGCTTAATCGCGGCTAGCCTCGCAGATACGCAGTATTTT.

Here the CDR3 reads CSVDKTSGPGADTQYF. CDR3 sequence (DNA): TGCAGCGTTGACAAGACTAGCGGCCCGGGTGCGGATACGCAGTATTTT. The chain is built from TRBV29-1 and TRBJ2-3; 9 bases are a match to TRBD2. This CDR3 has 16 amino acids. With 3 bases clipped from V and 6 bases from J, the junction kept 13 bases outside the gene matches. The germline V gene has CDR1 SQVTM and CDR2 ANQGSEA.

The chain employs TRBV4-3 and TRBJ1-2, with D possibly TRBD1 on 5 matching bases. CDR1 and CDR2 from the germline V gene are LGHNA and YSLEER. The CDR3 length is 16 residues. Between the trimmed V and J ends, which lost 0 bases and 8 bases, there was a span of 19 bases. For the CDR3, the DNA is TGCGCCAGCAGCCAAGATAGGGTGGACGGGGCCCGCGGCTACACCTTC. Translation gives CASSQDRVDGARGYTF.

The gene calls are TRBV5-4 and TRBJ2-7; D may match TRBD1 or TRBD2 (5 bases each). Looked up from germline, CDR1 is SGHNT and CDR2 is YYREEE (reference sequence). The CDR3 is 14 amino acids. Deletions cut 5 bases from V and 3 bases from J, with 15 bases between. CDR3 residues: CASSPTGTGYEQYF. The CDR3 bases are TGTGCCAGCAGTCCTACCGGGACGGGCTACGAGCAGTACTTC. Complete variable domain (other parts from reference TRBV5-4 and TRBJ2-7): ETGVTQSPTHLIKTRGQQVTLRCSSQSGHNTVSWYQQALGQGPQFIFQYYREEENGRGNFPPRFSGLQFPNYSSELNVNALELDDSALYLCASSPTGTGYEQYFGPGTRLTVT.

The chain joins TRBV28 to TRBJ2-2; possibly TRBD2 for D (5 bases). The length of the CDR3 is 14 residues. The germline V and J ends were trimmed by 6 bases and 1 base, with 9 bases remaining between them. Germline loops: CDR1 MDHEN, CDR2 SYDVKM. CDR3 region: CASRNSGNTGELFF. CDR3 DNA: TGTGCCAGCAGGAACAGCGGGAACACCGGGGAGCTGTTTTTT.

Of note for this clone: This sample includes further DNA sequences coding for the same CDR3. The V gene is TRBV7-8, the J gene TRBJ2-7; D possibly corresponds to TRBD2 (5 bases). This CDR3 has 14 residues. The V end lost 4 bases, the J end lost 2 bases, and 12 bases lay between the germline ends. CDR1 is SGHVS, CDR2 FQNEAQ, per germline. The CDR3, as DNA: TGTGCCAGCAGCTCTCGGACTGCAACCTACGAGCAGTACTTC. Its translation is CASSSRTATYEQYF.

CDR3 residues: CASSSLVTGRSGNTIYF. CDR3 bases: TGTGCCAGCAGCTCCCTTGTGACAGGACGCTCTGGAAACACCATATATTTT. This chain uses TRBV7-3 with TRBJ1-3; TRBD1 might be the D (6 bases). The germline CDR1 and CDR2 sequences are SGHTA and FQGTGA. The ends were cut back, 4 bases at V and 0 bases at J, with 16 bases in the middle. CDR3 length equals 17 residues.

A remark on this clone: This same CDR3 is encoded by further DNA sequences in the sample. This chain joins TRBV19 and TRBJ2-1; TRBD2 aligns across 9 bases. The trim removed 1 base at V and 7 bases at J, leaving 8 bases unmatched. There are 16 residues in the CDR3. Germline V CDR1 and CDR2: LNHDA, SQIVND (reference sequence). In DNA form, the CDR3 reads TGTGCCAGTAGTATAGGGTTGGGCCTAGCGGGAAATGAGCAGTTCTTC. Translated, it gives CASSIGLGLAGNEQFF. The whole variable domain, filled in from reference TRBV19 and TRBJ2-1, reads DGGITQSPKYLFRKEGQNVTLSCEQNLNHDAMYWYRQDPGQGLRLIYYSQIVNDFQKGDIAEGYSVSREKKESFPLTVTSAQKNPTAFYLCASSIGLGLAGNEQFFGPGTRLTVL.

This CDR3 reads CASRRPGQGVYEQYF. The CDR3 DNA reads TGTGCCAGCAGAAGACCGGGACAGGGAGTCTACGAGCAGTACTTC. The rearrangement links TRBV28 to TRBJ2-7; 9 positions match TRBD1. This CDR3 contains 15 residues. Trimming removed 6 bases from V and 3 bases from J; junction bases left unmatched: 9. Looked up from germline, CDR1 is MDHEN and CDR2 is SYDVKM.

The chain couples TRBV7-9 to TRBJ1-1, with D uncertain. This CDR3 has 14 amino acids. Germline CDR1 SEHNR, CDR2 FQNEAQ (reference sequence). Trimming took 5 bases from V and 2 from J, leaving 12 bases between them. Here the CDR3 reads CASSRGDPNTEAFF. CDR3 nucleotides: TGTGCCAGCAGCCGCGGGGATCCTAACACTGAAGCTTTCTTT.